Here is one T cell receptor (beta chain) with its context. This sample was included in a study of blood T cell repertoires in COVID-19. Overall study: T cells, B-cell-depleted T cells, or PBMCs supplied cDNA or gDNA.

TCRdb's table, derived via immunoSEQ multiplex PCR, lists solely in-frame clones and lacks some. Of about 160,000 clones in the sample, over 90% were seen once. The CDR3 has 14 amino acids. Germline loops: CDR1 SNHLY, CDR2 FYNNEI. The trim removed 5 bases at V and 11 bases at J, leaving 4 bases unmatched. Seattle patients were enrolled during active infection and followed longitudinally. The receptor was isolated from a woman in her sixties with COVID-19, enrolled during active disease. The chain recombines TRBV2 with TRBJ2-1; 15 bases are a match to TRBD2. The sequencing input was peripheral blood. CDR3 region: CASSFGLAGGKQFF. DNA of the CDR3: TGTGCCAGCAGTTTCGGACTAGCGGGGGGGAAGCAGTTCTTC.